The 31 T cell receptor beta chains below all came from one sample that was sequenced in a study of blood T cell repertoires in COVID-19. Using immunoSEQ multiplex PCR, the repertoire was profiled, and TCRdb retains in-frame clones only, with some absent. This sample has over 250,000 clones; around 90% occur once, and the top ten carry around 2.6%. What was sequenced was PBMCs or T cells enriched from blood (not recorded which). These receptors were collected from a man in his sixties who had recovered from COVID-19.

The CDR3 protein is CASSGQGSPQHF. CDR3 bases: TGTGCCAGCAGCGGACAGGGTTCGCCCCAGCATTTT. The chain has TRBV3-1 (or the pseudogene TRBV3-2) and TRBJ1-5; 8 bases line up with TRBD1. The J segment lost 9 bases and the V segment lost 5 bases, leaving 3 bases of the junction unmatched. The CDR3 spans 12 residues. Germline CDR1 is LGHDT and CDR2 is YNNKEL (reference sequence).

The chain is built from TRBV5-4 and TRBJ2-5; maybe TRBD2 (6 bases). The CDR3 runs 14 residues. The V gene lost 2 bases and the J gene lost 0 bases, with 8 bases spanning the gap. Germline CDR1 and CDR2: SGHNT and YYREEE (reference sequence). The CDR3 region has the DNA TGTGCCAGCAGCTTTGGGAGGTACCAAGAGACCCAGTACTTC. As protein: CASSFGRYQETQYF.

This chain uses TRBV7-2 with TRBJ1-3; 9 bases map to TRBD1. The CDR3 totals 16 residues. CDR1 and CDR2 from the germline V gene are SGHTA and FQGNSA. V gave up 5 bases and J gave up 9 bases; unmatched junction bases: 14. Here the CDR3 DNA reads TGTGCCAGCAGCCCCCCCGGGACAGGGAATAGAGGCACCATATATTTT. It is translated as CASSPPGTGNRGTIYF. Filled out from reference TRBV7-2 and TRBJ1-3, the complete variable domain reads GAGVSQSPSNKVTEKGKDVELRCDPISGHTALYWYRQSLGQGLEFLIYFQGNSAPDKSGLPSDRFSAERTGGSVSTLTIQRTQQEDSAVYLCASSPPGTGNRGTIYFGEGSWLTVV.

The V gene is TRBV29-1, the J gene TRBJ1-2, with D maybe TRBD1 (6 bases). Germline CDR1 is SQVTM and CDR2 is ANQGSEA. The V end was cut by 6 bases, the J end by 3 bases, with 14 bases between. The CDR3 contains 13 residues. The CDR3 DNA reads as TGCAGCGTAAGACAGGACCTTGACTATGGCTACACCTTC. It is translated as CSVRQDLDYGYTF.

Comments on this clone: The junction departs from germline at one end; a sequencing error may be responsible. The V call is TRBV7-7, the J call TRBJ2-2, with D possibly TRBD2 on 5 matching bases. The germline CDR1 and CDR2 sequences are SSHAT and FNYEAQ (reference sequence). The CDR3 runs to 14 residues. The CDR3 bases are TGTGCTAGCAGCCCGGTGGCTGGGAGAGGGGAGCTGTTTTTT. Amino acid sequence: CASSPVAGRGELFF.

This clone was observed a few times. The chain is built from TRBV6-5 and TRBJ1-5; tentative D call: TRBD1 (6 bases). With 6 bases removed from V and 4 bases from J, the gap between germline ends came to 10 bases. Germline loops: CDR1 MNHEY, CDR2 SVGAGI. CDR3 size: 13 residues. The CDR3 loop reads CASSPDRNQPQHF. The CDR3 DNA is TGTGCCAGCAGCCCCGACAGGAATCAGCCCCAGCATTTT.

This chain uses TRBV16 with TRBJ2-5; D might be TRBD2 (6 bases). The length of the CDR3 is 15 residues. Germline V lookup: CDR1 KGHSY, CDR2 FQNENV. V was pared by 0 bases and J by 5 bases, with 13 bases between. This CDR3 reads CASSQSSAGGETQYF. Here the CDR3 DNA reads TGTGCCAGCAGCCAATCGTCGGCAGGAGGGGAGACCCAGTACTTC. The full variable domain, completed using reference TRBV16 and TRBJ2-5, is GEEVAQTPKHLVRGEGQKAKLYCAPIKGHSYVFWYQQVLKNEFKFLISFQNENVFDETGMPKERFSAKCLPNSPCSLEIQATKLEDSAVYFCASSQSSAGGETQYFGPGTRLLVL.

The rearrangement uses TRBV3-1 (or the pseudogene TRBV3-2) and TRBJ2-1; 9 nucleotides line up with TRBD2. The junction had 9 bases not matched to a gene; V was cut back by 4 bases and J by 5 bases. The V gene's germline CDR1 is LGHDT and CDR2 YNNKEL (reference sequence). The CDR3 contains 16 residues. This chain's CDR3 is CASSPYRGLADNEQFF. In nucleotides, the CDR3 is TGTGCCAGCAGCCCCTATAGGGGACTAGCAGACAATGAGCAGTTCTTC.

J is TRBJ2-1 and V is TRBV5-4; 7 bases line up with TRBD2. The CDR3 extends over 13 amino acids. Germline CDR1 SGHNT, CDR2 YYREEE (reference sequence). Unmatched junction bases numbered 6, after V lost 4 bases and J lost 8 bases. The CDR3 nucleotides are TGTGCCAGCAGCACACTAGCGAAGGATGAGCAGTTCTTC. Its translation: CASSTLAKDEQFF.

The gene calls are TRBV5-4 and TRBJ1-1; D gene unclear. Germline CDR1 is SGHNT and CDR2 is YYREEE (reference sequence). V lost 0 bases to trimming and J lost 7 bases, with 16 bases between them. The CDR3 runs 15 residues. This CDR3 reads CASSLEGSRRGEAFF. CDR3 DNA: TGTGCCAGCAGCTTGGAGGGTAGTAGGCGGGGTGAAGCTTTCTTT.

CDR3 bases: TGTGCCAGCAGCCAGAGGCACCCTCGGAATTCACCCCTCCACTTT. Translation: CASSQRHPRNSPLHF. The chain couples TRBV3-1 (or the pseudogene TRBV3-2) to TRBJ1-6; D gene unclear. The CDR3 totals 15 residues. Germline-derived CDR1 and CDR2 are LGHDT and YNNKEL (reference sequence). The V and J ends lost 3 bases and 7 bases respectively, with 13 bases between them.

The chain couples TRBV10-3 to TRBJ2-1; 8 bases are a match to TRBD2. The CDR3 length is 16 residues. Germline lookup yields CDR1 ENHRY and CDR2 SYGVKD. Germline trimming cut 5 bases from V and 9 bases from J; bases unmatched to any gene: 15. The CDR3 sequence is CAISQPPGPRGGEQFF. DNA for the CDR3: TGTGCCATCAGTCAACCGCCTGGGCCCCGGGGGGGTGAGCAGTTCTTC.

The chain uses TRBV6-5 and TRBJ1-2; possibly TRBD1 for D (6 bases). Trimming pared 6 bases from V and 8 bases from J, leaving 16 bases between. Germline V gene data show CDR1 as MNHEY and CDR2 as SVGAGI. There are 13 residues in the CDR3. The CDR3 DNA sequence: TGTGCCAGCAGACAACAGGGATTCGACGGCTACACCTTC. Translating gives CASRQQGFDGYTF.

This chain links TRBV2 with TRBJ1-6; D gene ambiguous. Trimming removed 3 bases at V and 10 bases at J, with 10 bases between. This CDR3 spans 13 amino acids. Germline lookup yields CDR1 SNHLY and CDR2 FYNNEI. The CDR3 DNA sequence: TGTGCCAGCAGTGACGGGGTTAGGTCACCCCTCCACTTT. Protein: CASSDGVRSPLHF.

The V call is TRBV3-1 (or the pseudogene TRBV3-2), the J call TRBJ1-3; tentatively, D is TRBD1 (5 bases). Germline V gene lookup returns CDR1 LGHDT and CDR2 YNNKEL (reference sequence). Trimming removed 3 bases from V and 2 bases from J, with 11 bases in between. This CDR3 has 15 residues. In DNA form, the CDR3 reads TGTGCCAGCAGCCAGCATAGGACAACTGGAAACACCATATATTTT. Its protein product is CASSQHRTTGNTIYF.

Here the CDR3 reads CASSLRLAGATLPFF. Here the CDR3 DNA reads TGTGCCAGCAGCCTACGACTAGCGGGGGCGACCCTGCCGTTCTTC. The genes are TRBV5-4 and TRBJ2-1; 12 bases are shared with TRBD2. Germline V CDR1 and CDR2: SGHNT, YYREEE (reference sequence). This CDR3 is 15 amino acids long. V lost 4 bases, J lost 15 bases, and 14 bases stayed unmatched. The variable domain in full, completed from reference TRBV5-4 and TRBJ2-1, reads ETGVTQSPTHLIKTRGQQVTLRCSSQSGHNTVSWYQQALGQGPQFIFQYYREEENGRGNFPPRFSGLQFPNYSSELNVNALELDDSALYLCASSLRLAGATLPFFGPGTRLTVL.

The CDR3 spells CASSLISWLSFYEQYF. CDR3 DNA: TGTGCCAGCAGCTTAATCTCGTGGCTTAGCTTTTACGAGCAGTACTTC. The V and J genes are TRBV7-3 and TRBJ2-7, with D hard to call. From germline, CDR1 is SGHTA and CDR2 FQGTGA. Trimming took 1 base from V and 4 from J, leaving 17 bases between them. This CDR3 comprises 16 residues.

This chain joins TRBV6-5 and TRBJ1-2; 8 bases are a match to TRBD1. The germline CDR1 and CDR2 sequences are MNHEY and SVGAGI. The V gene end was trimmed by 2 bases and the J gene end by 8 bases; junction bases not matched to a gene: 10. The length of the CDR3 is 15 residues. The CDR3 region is CASSYVKTGVRGYTF. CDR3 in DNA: TGTGCCAGCAGTTACGTCAAGACAGGGGTGCGCGGCTACACCTTC.

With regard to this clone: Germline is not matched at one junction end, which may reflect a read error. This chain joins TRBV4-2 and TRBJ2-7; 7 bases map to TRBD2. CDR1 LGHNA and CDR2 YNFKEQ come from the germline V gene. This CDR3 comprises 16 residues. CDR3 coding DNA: TGTGCCAGCAGTCAAGGAGGAGCGGGACCTACCTACGAGCAGTACTTC. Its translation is CASSQGGAGPTYEQYF.

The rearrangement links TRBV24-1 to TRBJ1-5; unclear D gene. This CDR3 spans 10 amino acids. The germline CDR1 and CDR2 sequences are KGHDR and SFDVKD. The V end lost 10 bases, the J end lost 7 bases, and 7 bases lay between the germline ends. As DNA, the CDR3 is TGTGCCACTCGGTGCCAGCCCCAGCATTTT. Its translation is CATRCQPQHF.

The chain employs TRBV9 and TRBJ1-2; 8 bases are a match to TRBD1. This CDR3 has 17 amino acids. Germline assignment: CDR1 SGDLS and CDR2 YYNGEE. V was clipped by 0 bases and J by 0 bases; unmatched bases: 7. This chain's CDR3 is CASSVGQGITANYGYTF. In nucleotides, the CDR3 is TGTGCCAGCAGCGTAGGACAGGGGATTACCGCTAACTATGGCTACACCTTC.

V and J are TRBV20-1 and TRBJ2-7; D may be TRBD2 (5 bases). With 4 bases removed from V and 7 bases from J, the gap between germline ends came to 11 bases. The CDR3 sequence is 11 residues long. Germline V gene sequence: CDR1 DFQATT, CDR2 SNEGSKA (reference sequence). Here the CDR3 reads CSANQGLEQYF. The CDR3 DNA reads TGCAGTGCTAATCAAGGACTGGAGCAGTACTTC.

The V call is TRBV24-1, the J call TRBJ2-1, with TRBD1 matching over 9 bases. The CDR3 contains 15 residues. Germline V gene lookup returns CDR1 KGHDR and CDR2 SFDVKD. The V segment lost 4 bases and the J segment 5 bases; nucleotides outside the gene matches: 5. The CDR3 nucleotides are TGTGCCACCAGTGAGGGGGACAGGGTGAACAATGAGCAGTTCTTC. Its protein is CATSEGDRVNNEQFF.

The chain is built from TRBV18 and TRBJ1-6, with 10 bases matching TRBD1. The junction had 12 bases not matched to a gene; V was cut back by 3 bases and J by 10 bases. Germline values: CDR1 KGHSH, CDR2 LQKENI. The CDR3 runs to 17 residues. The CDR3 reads CASSPRDMRDRGSPLHF. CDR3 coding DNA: TGTGCCAGCTCACCTCGGGATATGAGGGACAGGGGATCACCCCTCCACTTT.

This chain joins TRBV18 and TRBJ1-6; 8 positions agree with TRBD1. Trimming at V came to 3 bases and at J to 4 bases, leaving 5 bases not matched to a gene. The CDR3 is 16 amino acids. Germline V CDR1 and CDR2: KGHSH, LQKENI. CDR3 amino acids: CASSPGQAPYNSPLHF. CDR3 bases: TGTGCCAGCTCACCGGGACAGGCGCCTTATAATTCACCCCTCCACTTT.

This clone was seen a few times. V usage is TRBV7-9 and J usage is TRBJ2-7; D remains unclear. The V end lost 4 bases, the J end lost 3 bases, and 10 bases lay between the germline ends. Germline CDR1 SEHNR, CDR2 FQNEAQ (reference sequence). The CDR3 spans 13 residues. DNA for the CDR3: TGTGCCAGCAGCTCCTCGACTGGCTACGAGCAGTACTTC. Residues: CASSSSTGYEQYF.

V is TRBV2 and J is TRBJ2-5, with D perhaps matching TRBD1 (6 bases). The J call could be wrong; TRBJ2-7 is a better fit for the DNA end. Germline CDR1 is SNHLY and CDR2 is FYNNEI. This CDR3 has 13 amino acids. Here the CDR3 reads CASIRPGTYEQYF. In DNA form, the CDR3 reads TGTGCCAGCATTCGGCCAGGGACATACGAGCAGTACTTC.

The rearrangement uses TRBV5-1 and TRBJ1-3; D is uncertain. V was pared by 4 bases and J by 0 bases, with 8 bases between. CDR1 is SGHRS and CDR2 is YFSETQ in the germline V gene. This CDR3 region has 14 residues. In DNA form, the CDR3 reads TGCGCCAGCAGCCCCGCGCACTCTGGAAACACCATATATTTT. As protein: CASSPAHSGNTIYF.

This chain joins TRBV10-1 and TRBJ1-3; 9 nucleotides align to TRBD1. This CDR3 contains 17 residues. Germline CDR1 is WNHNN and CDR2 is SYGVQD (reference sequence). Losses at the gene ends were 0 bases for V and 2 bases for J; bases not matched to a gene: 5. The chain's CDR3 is CASSESRDRATGNTIYF. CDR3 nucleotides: TGCGCCAGCAGTGAGTCACGGGACAGGGCAACTGGAAACACCATATATTTT.

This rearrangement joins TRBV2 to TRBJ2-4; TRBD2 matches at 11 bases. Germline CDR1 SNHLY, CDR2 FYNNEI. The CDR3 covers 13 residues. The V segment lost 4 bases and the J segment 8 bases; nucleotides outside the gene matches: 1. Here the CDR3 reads CASSVLAGDIQYF. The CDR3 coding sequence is TGTGCCAGCAGTGTACTAGCGGGAGACATTCAGTACTTC.

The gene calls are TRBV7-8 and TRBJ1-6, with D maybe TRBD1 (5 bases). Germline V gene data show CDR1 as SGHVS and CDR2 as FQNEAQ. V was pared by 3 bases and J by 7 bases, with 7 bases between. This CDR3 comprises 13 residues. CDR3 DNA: TGTGCCAGCAGCTTGGGGCGGAATTCACCCCTCCACTTT. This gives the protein CASSLGRNSPLHF.